There are many counts of the clone carrying this T cell receptor (beta chain). Antigen unknown. The sequenced fragment ends 3 residues before the CDR3 boundary, so the rest is inferred from the germline J gene. This sample stems from a study of T cell clonality in common variable immunodeficiency. V was clipped by 4 bases and J by 9 bases; unmatched bases: 6. Looked up from germline, CDR1 is DFQATT and CDR2 is SNEGSKA (reference sequence). The CDR3 sequence is 14 residues long. TCRdb's table, derived via immunoSEQ multiplex PCR, lists solely in-frame clones and lacks some. Recorded here are about 34,000 clones, none singletons. Findings of the study overall: Fewer deletions and N-nucleotide insertions were reportedly seen in common variable immunodeficiency TCR beta sequences.

The gene calls are TRBV20-1 and TRBJ2-1; 13 bases map to TRBD2. The sample comprised peripheral blood mononuclear cells. This TCR was sampled from a human donor with common variable immunodeficiency. The DNA read from the CDR3 is TGCAGTGCTACAACTAGCGGGAGGGCCGGTGAG. Protein product: CSATTSGRAGE. The entire CDR3 sequence reads CSATTSGRAGEQFF.